This note documents a single TCR beta chain sequence. The antigen remains unidentified. V was trimmed by 6 bases and J by 6 bases, leaving 18 bases between them. The CDR3 is made up of 14 amino acids. Germline CDR1 is LNHDA and CDR2 is SQIVND (reference sequence). Measured with immunoSEQ multiplex PCR; TCRdb has only the in-frame clones, and not every one. The data contain about 52,000 clones, 90% to 95% of them singletons. These data originate in a study of a mutant IDH1 vaccine in newly diagnosed glioma. Study overall: Administration of eight vaccinations to patients took place in weeks 1, 3, 5, 7, 11, 15, 19, 23.

The time point denotes: week 11, during vaccination. All doses held 300 ug of mutant IDH1 20-mer peptide, with topical imiquimod. The sequences come from PBMCs, collected from a glioma patient whose treatment included an IDH1 peptide vaccine. The sequence came from a man in his fifties with glioma. This chain uses TRBV19 with TRBJ2-7; a weak D match, TRBD1 (6 bases). CDR3 sequence (DNA): TGTGCCAGTAGGGAAACAGGGAGAACAGGCGAGCAGTACTTC. Its protein product is CASRETGRTGEQYF.